The T cell receptor beta chain described here comes from a study of T cells in Graves' hyperthyroidism and ophthalmopathy. Study background: Before any treatment, at initial diagnosis, peripheral blood was collected.

Trimming shortened V by 3 bases and J by 2 bases, and 9 bases separated the two germline ends. Germline V lookup: CDR1 SGHTA, CDR2 FQGTGA. The CDR3 runs 14 residues. Overall study findings and caveats: Blood also contained most expanded thyroid clonotypes above 0.001.

This clonotype was seen at least ten times. Its antigen remains unidentified. From RNA transcripts, TCR beta CDR3 regions were amplified. Carried out on the TCR CDR3, a first-round RT-PCR used the HTBI primer set. Each CDR3 protein is one row after TCRdb ran MiXCR on the multiplex PCR reads. The sample has about 600,000 distinct CDR3 sequences; about a sixth are singletons. In the ophthalmopathy cohort, Clinical Activity Score was at least 3, NOSPECS grade at least 4, and duration under 3 months. The TCR originated in a woman aged 40-49 years with Graves' ophthalmopathy. Sequences were obtained from blood. V is TRBV7-3 and J is TRBJ2-3; possibly TRBD1 or TRBD2 for D (6 bases each). CDR3 DNA: TGTGCCAGCAGCTTCCGGGGGCACACAGATACGCAGTATTTT. It translates to CASSFRGHTDTQYF. Filled out from reference TRBV7-3 and TRBJ2-3, the complete variable domain reads GAGVSQTPSNKVTEKGKYVELRCDPISGHTALYWYRQSLGQGPEFLIYFQGTGAADDSGLPNDRFFAVRPEGSVSTLKIQRTERGDSAVYLCASSFRGHTDTQYFGPGTRLTVL.